The next 28 T cell receptor beta chains were all read from a single sample in a study of blood T cell repertoires in COVID-19. The method was immunoSEQ multiplex PCR; TCRdb's version includes in-frame clones alone and lacks a portion of them. The data contain just over 350,000 clones, more than 75% of them seen just once; the ten biggest clones take up 2.5% to 3%. Sequenced material: PBMCs or T cells enriched from blood (not recorded which). The receptors here all came from a woman aged 30 to 39 who had recovered from COVID-19.

V is TRBV24-1 and J is TRBJ2-1; D call uncertain. V lost 2 bases to trimming and J lost 5 bases, with 18 bases between them. There are 17 residues in the CDR3. The germline CDR1 and CDR2 sequences are KGHDR and SFDVKD. For the CDR3, the DNA is TGTGCCACCAGTGATTCTGACTCCCGAACCCGCAACAATGAGCAGTTCTTC. Protein: CATSDSDSRTRNNEQFF.

The genes are TRBV30 and TRBJ1-2; D is possibly TRBD1 (5 bases). This CDR3 has 15 residues. The germline gives CDR1 GTSNPN, CDR2 SVGIG (reference sequence). V lost 3 bases to trimming and J lost 0 bases, with 14 bases between them. The CDR3 nucleotides are TGTGCCTGGAGCCCAAGGGGAACAGCTAACTATGGCTACACCTTC. Encoded protein: CAWSPRGTANYGYTF.

This clone was found once. This chain joins TRBV5-1 and TRBJ1-1, with 7 nucleotides matching TRBD1. The CDR3 extends over 15 amino acids. In germline, CDR1 is SGHRS, CDR2 YFSETQ. V lost 5 bases, J lost 6 bases, and 13 bases stayed unmatched. This chain's CDR3 is CASRLPSTGRSEAFF. The CDR3 DNA follows: TGCGCCAGCAGGTTACCTTCGACAGGGAGATCTGAAGCTTTCTTT.

This sequence joins TRBV4-2 and TRBJ2-4; 12 positions match TRBD2. From germline, CDR1 is LGHNA and CDR2 YNFKEQ. The CDR3 contains 19 residues. Trimming cost V 1 base and J 3 bases; bases outside gene matches: 10. This CDR3 is CASSQVSSGGAKGKNIQYF. The CDR3, as DNA: TGTGCCAGCAGCCAAGTGTCTAGCGGGGGGGCTAAGGGCAAAAACATTCAGTACTTC.

This chain joins TRBV12-5 and TRBJ2-3; 13 bases match TRBD2. The V and J ends lost 4 bases and 5 bases, in that order; junction bases with no gene match: 9. This CDR3 is built from 17 residues. The germline V gene encodes CDR1 LGHNT and CDR2 FRNRAP. As DNA, the CDR3 is TGTGCTAGTGGTTCCGCCGGGACTAGCGGGGTAGGAGATACGCAGTATTTT. It encodes CASGSAGTSGVGDTQYF.

This chain connects TRBV28 to TRBJ1-5; TRBD1 agrees at 7 bases. V shed 7 bases, J shed 7 bases, and the junction held 10 bases outside the gene matches. Germline CDR1 and CDR2: MDHEN and SYDVKM. The CDR3 runs to 14 residues. The CDR3 here is CASTVPTGRQPQHF. As DNA, the CDR3 is TGTGCCAGCACCGTACCGACAGGGCGGCAGCCCCAGCATTTT.

This CDR3 reads CASSQGEIGYTF. The CDR3 coding sequence is TGTGCCAGCAGCCAAGGGGAGATTGGCTACACCTTC. V and J are TRBV3-1 (or the pseudogene TRBV3-2) and TRBJ1-2; D ambiguous. Germline CDR1 is LGHDT and CDR2 is YNNKEL (reference sequence). Trimming took off 1 base at V and 7 bases at J, with 7 bases between the two ends. CDR3 length equals 12 residues.

The chain joins TRBV5-1 to TRBJ2-5; 7 bases are a match to TRBD2. The CDR3 sequence is 16 residues long. Trimming at V came to 4 bases and at J to 9 bases, leaving 18 bases not matched to a gene. Germline loops: CDR1 SGHRS, CDR2 YFSETQ. The chain's CDR3 is CASSPSPRGSKTAQYF. For the CDR3, the DNA is TGCGCCAGCAGCCCCTCCCCGCGGGGGAGTAAGACGGCCCAGTACTTC.

V gene TRBV6-1 combines with J gene TRBJ1-1, with unresolved D. The germline gives CDR1 MNHNS, CDR2 SASEGT. Trimming took 2 bases from V and 5 from J, leaving 12 bases between them. The CDR3 is 14 amino acids. The CDR3 protein is CASSELNVGTEAFF. The DNA for the CDR3 is TGTGCCAGCAGTGAATTAAATGTCGGGACTGAAGCTTTCTTT.

This clone has only one observation. J is TRBJ2-1 and V is TRBV9, with D perhaps matching TRBD2 (5 bases). Germline CDR1 SGDLS, CDR2 YYNGEE. The CDR3 sequence is 16 residues long. The V end was cut by 4 bases, the J end by 4 bases, with 18 bases between. In DNA, the CDR3 is TGTGCCAGCAGCCCTAGGTCACTAGGGTATTACAATGAGCAGTTCTTC. It encodes CASSPRSLGYYNEQFF.

The gene calls are TRBV5-1 and TRBJ2-3; 8 bases agree with TRBD2. CDR3 length equals 15 residues. V dropped 4 bases and J dropped 0; count of bases not matched to a gene: 4. Germline values: CDR1 SGHRS, CDR2 YFSETQ. CDR3 sequence: CASSPAGESTDTQYF. The CDR3 nucleotides are TGCGCCAGCAGCCCAGCGGGAGAGAGCACAGATACGCAGTATTTT.

The gene calls are TRBV28 and TRBJ1-3, with D tentatively TRBD1 (5 bases). Trimming took 2 bases from V and 0 from J, leaving 11 bases between them. The germline gives CDR1 MDHEN, CDR2 SYDVKM. CDR3 length: 16 residues. This CDR3 is CASSLDAGASGNTIYF. For the CDR3, the DNA is TGTGCCAGCAGTTTAGACGCTGGGGCCTCTGGAAACACCATATATTTT.

V usage is TRBV20-1 and J usage is TRBJ1-2; weak D call: TRBD1 (5 bases). The CDR3 is 14 amino acids. Trimming shortened V by 3 bases and J by 6 bases, and 17 bases separated the two germline ends. CDR1 is DFQATT, CDR2 SNEGSKA, per germline (reference sequence). In nucleotides, the CDR3 is TGCAGTGCTAGTGTTCGGAGCAGGGTGGATGGCTACACCTTC. It codes for CSASVRSRVDGYTF.

This clone was observed once. The chain has TRBV5-1 and TRBJ2-7; 10 nucleotides agree with TRBD1. The V segment lost 4 bases and the J segment 2 bases; nucleotides outside the gene matches: 6. Looked up from germline, CDR1 is SGHRS and CDR2 is YFSETQ. CDR3 length: 15 residues. The CDR3 DNA is TGCGCCAGCAGCAACACGGACAGGGGGGCCTACGAGCAGTACTTC. The encoded protein is CASSNTDRGAYEQYF.

For the CDR3, the DNA is TGTGCCAGCAGCCAAGTACAGGGGGCTGCGAACACTGAAGCTTTCTTT. Translating it yields CASSQVQGAANTEAFF. The chain joins TRBV4-2 to TRBJ1-1; the match to TRBD1 covers 9 bases. This CDR3 comprises 16 residues. The V gene's germline CDR1 is LGHNA and CDR2 YNFKEQ. V lost 1 base and J lost 1; bases outside the gene matches: 4.

The rearrangement joins TRBV27 to TRBJ1-4; TRBD1 is a possible D gene (5 bases). Trimming removed 3 bases from V and 8 bases from J, with 19 bases in between. CDR3 size: 16 residues. Germline V gene data show CDR1 as MNHEY and CDR2 as SMNVEV (reference sequence). CDR3 bases: TGTGCCAGCAGTTTGATTGGGAATCAGGAGGGGGAAAAACTGTTTTTT. It codes for CASSLIGNQEGEKLFF.

The chain uses TRBV28 and TRBJ1-2; 7 bases line up with TRBD1. The CDR3 spans 15 residues. The V segment lost 6 bases and the J segment 2 bases; nucleotides outside the gene matches: 9. Germline V lookup: CDR1 MDHEN, CDR2 SYDVKM. As DNA, the CDR3 is TGTGCCAGCAGACTCCCCAGGGGGATCAACTATGGCTACACCTTC. Amino acids: CASRLPRGINYGYTF.

The gene calls are TRBV6-1 and TRBJ2-1, with 15 positions matching TRBD2. The CDR3 is 19 amino acids. V lost 4 bases and J lost 4; bases outside the gene matches: 11. The germline CDR1 and CDR2 sequences are MNHNS and SASEGT. CDR3 nucleotides: TGTGCCAGCAGTGGCTCGGACCTAGGACTAGCGGGAGGGTACAATGAGCAGTTCTTC. This encodes CASSGSDLGLAGGYNEQFF.

In this sample, this clone turned up a few times. The chain recombines TRBV5-1 with TRBJ1-2; no definite D call. The CDR3 runs 13 residues. V was pared by 3 bases and J by 3 bases, with 9 bases between. CDR1 is SGHRS, CDR2 YFSETQ, per germline. CDR3 residues: CASSSDGDYGYTF. The CDR3 DNA reads TGCGCCAGCAGCTCGGACGGGGACTATGGCTACACCTTC. Full variable domain (missing parts from reference TRBV5-1 and TRBJ1-2): KAGVTQTPRYLIKTRGQQVTLSCSPISGHRSVSWYQQTPGQGLQFLFEYFSETQRNKGNFPGRFSGRQFSNSRSEMNVSTLELGDSALYLCASSSDGDYGYTFGSGTRLTVV.

This clone showed up just a few times. V usage is TRBV3-1 (or the pseudogene TRBV3-2) and J usage is TRBJ1-4; D remains ambiguous. Trimming removed 4 bases at V and 3 bases at J, with 6 bases between. The CDR3 runs 13 residues. Germline assignment: CDR1 LGHDT and CDR2 YNNKEL (reference sequence). The CDR3 bases are TGTGCCAGCAGCCCTATACCTAATGAAAAACTGTTTTTT. This encodes CASSPIPNEKLFF.

V is TRBV5-5 and J is TRBJ2-7; 7 positions match TRBD1. Germline lookup yields CDR1 SGHKS and CDR2 YYEKEE (reference sequence). V trimming: 6 bases; J trimming: 1 base; junction bases outside the gene matches: 10. The CDR3 runs to 15 residues. The CDR3 region has the DNA TGTGCCAGCACCATGCCCTCAGGGGGATCCTACGAGCAGTACTTC. It yields the protein CASTMPSGGSYEQYF.

This chain's CDR3 is CASSVGTGIYNEQFF. DNA of the CDR3: TGTGCCAGCAGCGTCGGGACAGGGATTTACAATGAGCAGTTCTTC. The chain is built from TRBV9 and TRBJ2-1; TRBD1 matches 9 bases. The CDR3 sequence is 15 residues long. Germline V CDR1 and CDR2: SGDLS, YYNGEE. V lost 2 bases, J lost 4 bases, and 4 bases stayed unmatched.

The chain couples TRBV5-1 to TRBJ1-2; no definite D call. V gave up 4 bases and J gave up 4 bases, with 17 bases separating them. The CDR3 contains 15 residues. From germline, CDR1 is SGHRS and CDR2 YFSETQ. The chain's CDR3 is CASSPSQAVGYGYTF. The CDR3 coding sequence is TGCGCCAGCAGCCCCAGTCAGGCAGTAGGCTATGGCTACACCTTC.

The CDR3 region has the DNA TGTGCCAGCAGCTTTAGTACAGGGGTCGGGACTGAAGCTTTCTTT. Translation gives CASSFSTGVGTEAFF. V gene TRBV5-4 combines with J gene TRBJ1-1, with 7 positions matching TRBD1. J lost 5 bases, V lost 2 bases, and 9 bases had no gene match. The CDR3 is 15 residues long. The germline V gene has CDR1 SGHNT and CDR2 YYREEE (reference sequence).

The J gene is TRBJ2-3, the V gene TRBV10-3, with D possibly TRBD1 on 7 matching bases. The germline V gene has CDR1 ENHRY and CDR2 SYGVKD. The CDR3 consists of 15 residues. The V end lost 6 bases, the J end lost 3 bases, and 16 bases lay between the germline ends. Here the CDR3 DNA reads TGTGCCATCAGCAGGGGGGCTAGCGCGACAGATACGCAGTATTTT. Translating gives CAISRGASATDTQYF.

Only a few counts were recorded for this clone. Other nucleotide sequences in the sample specify the same CDR3. This chain uses TRBV5-1 with TRBJ1-2; possible D gene TRBD1, 6 bases. V lost 0 bases, J lost 4 bases, and 13 bases lay in between. The germline V gene encodes CDR1 SGHRS and CDR2 YFSETQ. CDR3 size: 15 residues. The CDR3 here is CASSLATGKSYGYTF. In DNA, the CDR3 is TGCGCCAGCAGCTTGGCCACAGGGAAAAGCTATGGCTACACCTTC.

The rearrangement joins TRBV5-1 to TRBJ2-7; 10 bases line up with TRBD2. V lost 5 bases to trimming and J lost 2 bases; unmatched junction nucleotides: 10. CDR1 is SGHRS and CDR2 is YFSETQ in the germline V gene. The CDR3 is 16 amino acids. The CDR3 here is CASRYGVAGGPYEQYF. Written as DNA, the CDR3 is TGCGCCAGCAGATATGGGGTAGCGGGAGGACCCTACGAGCAGTACTTC.

This sequence joins TRBV28 and TRBJ1-1, with 8 positions matching TRBD1. Germline loops: CDR1 MDHEN, CDR2 SYDVKM. There are 18 residues in the CDR3. V trimming: 2 bases; J trimming: 0 bases; junction bases outside the gene matches: 11. This CDR3 is CASSLQLNSGQVNTEAFF. The DNA for the CDR3 is TGTGCCAGCAGTTTACAATTAAACTCGGGACAGGTGAACACTGAAGCTTTCTTT.